A selection of T cell receptor beta chains follows, all from one sample in a study of T cell repertoires in cytomegalovirus infection. For these TCRs, the target antigens are not known. TCRdb independently ran MiXCR on the reads; one entry per CDR3 protein. The table has 680,000 or so distinct CDR3 sequences, roughly a third seen once. This material consisted of cultured PBMCs, taken from culture after CMV antigen stimulation. These receptors originate from a human donor in good health (CMV status not recorded). Some clones in this sample may be carry-over from other donors' samples. The CDR3 runs from the conserved cysteine through the conserved F or W.

j_call | v_call | cdr3_aa
TRBJ2-3 | TRBV7-9 | CASSLVSGQGIADTQYF
TRBJ2-7 | TRBV6-5 | CASSYSTWGRDEQYF
TRBJ2-2 | TRBV24-1 | CATSDSLGRAGELFF
TRBJ2-5 | TRBV10-3 | CAIRASGGSQETQYF
TRBJ1-5 | TRBV6-2/TRBV6-3 | CASRHHRVGGLNQPQHF
TRBJ1-6 | TRBV20-1 | CSATGGARDSPLHF
TRBJ2-3 | TRBV7-2 | CASSLPRLSSTDTQYF
TRBJ2-2 | TRBV11-2 | CASSSGLEELFF
TRBJ2-2 | TRBV2 | CASSLLAGGPNTGELFF
TRBJ1-5 | TRBV4-1 | CASSQEGSSNQPQHF
TRBJ2-3 | TRBV7-2 | CASSSPRDTQYF
TRBJ2-1 | TRBV4-1 | CASSQGQSLQNEQFF
TRBJ2-7 | TRBV12-3/TRBV12-4 | CASSQGLAGWYF
TRBJ1-2 | TRBV12-3/TRBV12-4 | CASRLHTAIRGGYTF
TRBJ2-6 | TRBV7-6 | CASSLPRAAGANVLTF
TRBJ2-7 | TRBV7-6 | CASSITSHEQYF
TRBJ2-6 | TRBV6-8 | CASSLVAGVGANVLTF
TRBJ2-1 | TRBV6-2/TRBV6-3 | CASRPTSAGSYNEQFF
TRBJ1-1 | TRBV5-8 | CASSLGSHLGEAFF
TRBJ2-3 | TRBV12-3/TRBV12-4 | CASSLRTNEGRQYF
TRBJ2-3 | TRBV11-2 | CASSLDQWGQGPDTQYF
TRBJ1-5 | TRBV28 | CASSQRQGWYSNQPQHF
TRBJ2-3 | TRBV7-2 | CASSLRDFSTDTQYF